These 30 T cell receptor beta chains share one sample of origin, sequenced in a study of blood T cell repertoires in COVID-19. Some clones are missing from TCRdb's copy, which holds only in-frame ones; the method was immunoSEQ multiplex PCR. Among 100,000 to 120,000 clones listed, around 90% were seen once. Sequenced sample: peripheral blood. The receptors come from a woman between 45 and 60 years old with acute or convalescent COVID-19.

The V and J genes are TRBV5-1 and TRBJ2-7, with 7 bases fitting TRBD1. The length of the CDR3 is 14 residues. The germline V gene encodes CDR1 SGHRS and CDR2 YFSETQ. With V trimmed by 0 bases and J by 6 bases, 6 bases remained unmatched. The CDR3: CASSLGDRAGEQYF. The CDR3, as DNA: TGCGCCAGCAGCTTGGGAGACAGGGCGGGCGAGCAGTACTTC.

This clone was observed a few times. The chain has TRBV7-9 and TRBJ2-3, with a possible D match to TRBD1 (7 bases). The germline V and J ends were trimmed by 7 bases and 0 bases, with 14 bases remaining between them. This CDR3 is 15 amino acids long. Germline assignment: CDR1 SEHNR and CDR2 FQNEAQ (reference sequence). The CDR3 nucleotides read TGTGCCAGCATCTGGGCAGGGGGGAGCACAGATACGCAGTATTTT. Its protein is CASIWAGGSTDTQYF.

The rearrangement joins TRBV30 to TRBJ1-5, with D unclear. Trimming left V 3 bases short and J 2 bases short, with 11 bases between. Germline lookup yields CDR1 GTSNPN and CDR2 SVGIG (reference sequence). There are 14 residues in the CDR3. The CDR3 nucleotides are TGTGCCTGGAGCCGGGGAGGGCGCAATCAGCCCCAGCATTTT. Protein sequence: CAWSRGGRNQPQHF.

The CDR3 is CASSLARGSEQYF. The CDR3 DNA reads TGTGCCAGCAGCTTAGCGAGAGGGTCCGAGCAGTACTTC. The genes are TRBV7-6 and TRBJ2-7; TRBD2 is a possible D gene (5 bases). Germline CDR1 and CDR2: SGHVS and FNYEAQ. The CDR3 has 13 amino acids. V was cut by 0 bases and J by 6 bases, with 9 bases left in between.

The rearrangement uses TRBV29-1 and TRBJ1-5; 9 nucleotides match TRBD1. There are 12 residues in the CDR3. The junction had 1 base not matched to a gene; V was cut back by 6 bases and J by 4 bases. Germline V CDR1 and CDR2: SQVTM, ANQGSEA. DNA for the CDR3: TGCAGCGTACAGGGGGCTAATCAGCCCCAGCATTTT. Amino acids: CSVQGANQPQHF.

In this sample, this clone turned up a few times. This chain uses TRBV10-1 with TRBJ2-1; D is undetermined. V lost 4 bases, J lost 6 bases, and 19 bases lay in between. The CDR3 is 16 residues long. Looked up from germline, CDR1 is WNHNN and CDR2 is SYGVQD (reference sequence). Written as DNA, the CDR3 is TGCGCCAGCAGTGCTCGAGGAGAGCCAAGGATCAATGAGCAGTTCTTC. Its translation: CASSARGEPRINEQFF.

V gene TRBV18 combines with J gene TRBJ2-7; TRBD1 agrees at 8 bases. CDR3 size: 14 residues. V trimming: 3 bases; J trimming: 3 bases; junction bases outside the gene matches: 4. CDR1 is KGHSH, CDR2 LQKENI, per germline. Here the CDR3 DNA reads TGTGCCAGCTCACCGGGCGGACAGGGCTACGAGCAGTACTTC. Amino acids: CASSPGGQGYEQYF.

The genes are TRBV5-1 and TRBJ2-2, with D possibly being TRBD2 (5 bases). Germline CDR1 SGHRS, CDR2 YFSETQ. The V gene lost 3 bases and the J gene lost 1 base, with 10 bases spanning the gap. The CDR3 runs to 15 residues. The CDR3 region is CASSSGLLNTGELFF. For the CDR3, the DNA is TGCGCCAGCAGCTCCGGACTTCTGAACACCGGGGAGCTGTTTTTT.

This clone came up many times. This chain links TRBV28 with TRBJ2-4; tentatively, D is TRBD2 (6 bases). CDR1 is MDHEN, CDR2 SYDVKM, per germline. V lost 6 bases, J lost 7 bases, and 16 bases lay in between. The length of the CDR3 is 14 residues. DNA for the CDR3: TGTGCCAGCAGCCCCAGGGCCGCGGGGAACATTCAGTACTTC. Its protein product is CASSPRAAGNIQYF.

The V and J genes are TRBV11-2 and TRBJ1-2; TRBD1 matches 11 bases. Germline V lookup: CDR1 SGHAT, CDR2 FQNNGV. The CDR3 totals 14 residues. J lost 7 bases, V lost 7 bases, and 8 bases had no gene match. The CDR3 DNA reads as TGTGCCAGCACCCTGGGACAGGGGGAAAGTGGCTACACCTTC. Translated, it gives CASTLGQGESGYTF.

The chain recombines TRBV3-1 (or the pseudogene TRBV3-2) with TRBJ2-2; possible D gene TRBD2, 5 bases. The CDR3 has 17 residues. Trimming removed 4 bases from V and 4 bases from J, with 19 bases in between. Germline V lookup: CDR1 LGHDT, CDR2 YNNKEL (reference sequence). CDR3 in amino acids: CASSPDPLGVGTGELFF. For the CDR3, the DNA is TGTGCCAGCAGCCCCGACCCCCTCGGGGTGGGCACCGGGGAGCTGTTTTTT.

The V gene is TRBV9, the J gene TRBJ1-4, with D possibly TRBD1 on 6 matching bases. This CDR3 region has 15 residues. Germline CDR1 and CDR2: SGDLS and YYNGEE. V dropped 0 bases and J dropped 7 bases, with 13 bases sitting between them. CDR3 sequence (DNA): TGTGCCAGCAGCGTAGGGGCAGGGGTGGCTGAAAAACTGTTTTTT. Its protein is CASSVGAGVAEKLFF.

V gene TRBV7-2 combines with J gene TRBJ2-1; weak D call: TRBD2 (5 bases). Germline V gene data show CDR1 as SGHTA and CDR2 as FQGNSA. The V gene lost 2 bases and the J gene lost 10 bases, with 15 bases spanning the gap. CDR3 size: 14 residues. CDR3 coding DNA: TGTGCCAGCAGCTTAATGGGAGCGGTTGGGGAGCAGTTCTTC. Translated, it gives CASSLMGAVGEQFF.

The chain recombines TRBV19 with TRBJ1-1; 10 positions agree with TRBD1. After removal of 5 bases from V and 4 bases from J, the junction contained 7 bases not matched to a gene. CDR1 is LNHDA, CDR2 SQIVND, per germline (reference sequence). The CDR3 extends over 15 amino acids. In DNA form, the CDR3 reads TGTGCCAGTAGTTCGGGACAGGGGTGGTCCACTGAAGCTTTCTTT. Amino acid sequence: CASSSGQGWSTEAFF.

This clone was observed a few times. The chain recombines TRBV7-2 with TRBJ2-1; D not resolved. This CDR3 has 12 residues. Germline assignment: CDR1 SGHTA and CDR2 FQGNSA. V lost 5 bases and J 10 bases, leaving 12 bases between the germline ends. CDR3 sequence: CASSEAGKEQFF. In nucleotides, the CDR3 is TGTGCCAGCAGCGAGGCTGGCAAGGAGCAGTTCTTC.

This clone was recorded at least ten times. The V gene is TRBV7-6, the J gene TRBJ2-7; 8 bases line up with TRBD1. In germline, CDR1 is SGHVS, CDR2 FNYEAQ. The length of the CDR3 is 13 residues. Trimming took 5 bases from V and 9 from J; bases not matched to a gene: 9. The CDR3 protein is CASSERTGSGQYF. The CDR3 DNA is TGTGCCAGCAGCGAGCGGACAGGGTCGGGGCAGTACTTC.

The chain is built from TRBV11-1 and TRBJ2-7, with D unclear. The CDR3 contains 13 residues. The germline V and J ends were trimmed by 1 base and 5 bases, with 9 bases remaining between them. The germline CDR1 and CDR2 sequences are SGHAT and FQDESV (reference sequence). CDR3: CASSLVLQNEQYF. The CDR3 DNA sequence: TGTGCCAGCAGCTTAGTTTTACAGAACGAGCAGTACTTC. Variable domain in full (rest from reference TRBV11-1 and TRBJ2-7): EAEVAQSPRYKITEKSQAVAFWCDPISGHATLYWYRQILGQGPELLVQFQDESVVDDSQLPKDRFSAERLKGVDSTLKIQPAELGDSAMYLCASSLVLQNEQYFGPGTRLTVT.

The chain recombines TRBV5-8 with TRBJ1-1; tentatively, D is TRBD1 (5 bases). The CDR3 has 15 amino acids. Germline V gene lookup returns CDR1 SGHTS and CDR2 YDEGEE. V lost 0 bases, J lost 1 base, and 10 bases lay in between. The CDR3 sequence is CASSLGGLRNTEAFF. CDR3 coding DNA: TGTGCCAGCAGCTTGGGGGGCCTGCGGAACACTGAAGCTTTCTTT. The full variable domain, completed using reference TRBV5-8 and TRBJ1-1, is EAGVTQSPTHLIKTRGQQATLRCSPISGHTSVYWYQQALGLGLQFLLWYDEGEERNRGNFPPRFSGRQFPNYSSELNVNALELEDSALYLCASSLGGLRNTEAFFGQGTRLTVV.

The rearrangement joins TRBV18 to TRBJ1-4; D unresolved. This CDR3 comprises 13 residues. V was shortened by 2 bases and J by 5 bases, with 6 bases between the two germline ends. Per the germline V gene, CDR1 is KGHSH and CDR2 is LQKENI. DNA for the CDR3: TGTGCCAGCTCACCAAGCGGAAATGAAAAACTGTTTTTT. Amino acid sequence: CASSPSGNEKLFF.

The chain has TRBV13 and TRBJ1-2, with 10 bases that match TRBD1. Trimming took 5 bases from V and 8 from J; bases not matched to a gene: 11. The CDR3 is 15 amino acids. Germline CDR1 is PRHDT and CDR2 is FYEKMQ (reference sequence). The CDR3 DNA follows: TGTGCCAGCAGCGGCGACAGGGGGCAATCGGGAGGCTACACCTTC. It yields the protein CASSGDRGQSGGYTF. Using reference TRBV13 and TRBJ1-2 for the parts outside the CDR3, the full variable domain is AAGVIQSPRHLIKEKRETATLKCYPIPRHDTVYWYQQGPGQDPQFLISFYEKMQSDKGSIPDRFSAQQFSDYHSELNMSSLELGDSALYFCASSGDRGQSGGYTFGSGTRLTVV.

This chain uses TRBV18 with TRBJ1-3; no definite D call. Germline V CDR1 and CDR2: KGHSH, LQKENI. CDR3 size: 16 residues. Trimming cost V 4 bases and J 2 bases, with 15 bases left between them. CDR3 protein: CASSLLTAAPGNTIYF. The CDR3, as DNA: TGTGCCAGCTCACTACTGACCGCAGCGCCTGGAAACACCATATATTTT.

This chain joins TRBV29-1 and TRBJ2-7, with TRBD2 matching over 8 bases. Germline assignment: CDR1 SQVTM and CDR2 ANQGSEA. The CDR3 consists of 15 residues. With 0 bases clipped from V and 4 bases from J, the junction kept 8 bases outside the gene matches. In nucleotides, the CDR3 is TGCAGCGTTGAAGATACGGCGGGGGGTGATTACGAGCAGTACTTC. This encodes CSVEDTAGGDYEQYF.

The chain links TRBV6-2 or TRBV6-3 to TRBJ1-2; perhaps TRBD1 as D (5 bases). V was cut by 2 bases and J by 7 bases, with 8 bases left in between. The germline CDR1 and CDR2 sequences are MNHEY and SVGEGT. The CDR3 loop spans 12 amino acids. CDR3 in amino acids: CASSYEGLGYTF. CDR3 nucleotides: TGTGCCAGCAGTTACGAGGGACTTGGCTACACCTTC.

The rearrangement uses TRBV7-2 and TRBJ1-5; D is unclear. The germline V gene has CDR1 SGHTA and CDR2 FQGNSA. The CDR3 is 15 residues long. V shed 1 base and J shed 0 bases, with 7 bases lying between them. Here the CDR3 DNA reads TGTGCCAGCAGCTTAGACGGGTATAGCAATCAGCCCCAGCATTTT. This encodes CASSLDGYSNQPQHF. Full variable domain (remainder filled in from reference TRBV7-2 and TRBJ1-5): GAGVSQSPSNKVTEKGKDVELRCDPISGHTALYWYRQSLGQGLEFLIYFQGNSAPDKSGLPSDRFSAERTGGSVSTLTIQRTQQEDSAVYLCASSLDGYSNQPQHFGDGTRLSIL.

The CDR3 nucleotides are TGTGCCAGCAGCTTAGAGGGGGCAACCACCGGGGAGCTGTTTTTT. It yields the protein CASSLEGATTGELFF. This chain connects TRBV11-2 to TRBJ2-2; perhaps TRBD1 as D (6 bases). With 0 bases removed from V and 4 bases from J, the gap between germline ends came to 9 bases. The CDR3 runs to 15 residues. Germline V gene data show CDR1 as SGHAT and CDR2 as FQNNGV.

This chain links TRBV2 with TRBJ2-3; 7 bases match TRBD2. The CDR3 has 14 amino acids. Trimming cost V 3 bases and J 4 bases; bases outside gene matches: 4. Germline lookup yields CDR1 SNHLY and CDR2 FYNNEI. The CDR3 sequence: CASSEGGSADTQYF. CDR3 bases: TGTGCCAGCAGTGAGGGGGGGAGCGCAGATACGCAGTATTTT.

The chain recombines TRBV14 with TRBJ2-5; no clear D. Per the germline V gene, CDR1 is SGHDN and CDR2 is FVKESK. Trimming pared 4 bases from V and 1 base from J, leaving 7 bases between. The CDR3 sequence is 13 residues long. The DNA for the CDR3 is TGTGCCAGCAGCCGATTCAGCCAAGAGACCCAGTACTTC. Translating it yields CASSRFSQETQYF.

This clone was counted a few times. The chain carries TRBV2 and TRBJ2-1, with 13 positions matching TRBD2. The CDR3 loop spans 16 amino acids. Germline CDR1 and CDR2: SNHLY and FYNNEI. The V and J ends lost 7 bases and 7 bases, in that order; junction bases with no gene match: 10. CDR3 loop: CASNLSGTSGNNEQFF. The CDR3 DNA follows: TGTGCCAGCAATCTATCCGGGACTAGCGGGAATAATGAGCAGTTCTTC.

This clone was seen a few times. The chain couples TRBV24-1 to TRBJ2-5, with 9 positions matching TRBD1. Losses at the gene ends were 5 bases for V and 3 bases for J; bases not matched to a gene: 6. Germline V CDR1 and CDR2: KGHDR, SFDVKD. The CDR3 consists of 15 residues. The CDR3, as DNA: TGTGCCACCAGTGCCCCTAGGACAGGGGAAGAGACCCAGTACTTC. Amino acids: CATSAPRTGEETQYF.

V usage is TRBV19 and J usage is TRBJ1-1, with D unresolved. Trimming stripped 10 bases from V and 0 bases from J, with 15 bases between. Per the germline V gene, CDR1 is LNHDA and CDR2 is SQIVND (reference sequence). This CDR3 is built from 14 residues. This CDR3 is CATRIRSMNTEAFF. Here the CDR3 DNA reads TGTGCCACCAGAATACGGAGTATGAACACTGAAGCTTTCTTT.